These T cell receptor beta chains were read from a single sample in a study of CD8+CD57+ T cells in acquired aplastic anemia. TCRdb independently ran MiXCR on the reads; one entry per CDR3 protein. The sample contains more than 200,000 distinct CDR3 sequences, roughly 45% of which appear only once. The sequenced material came from sorted CD4+, CD8+, or CD8+CD57+ T cells (not recorded which) from PBMCs. Receptor source: a human donor with aplastic anemia. Each CDR3 is given with its conserved first and last residue. D genes are given only for firm matches. Clone sizes are given selectively: once, few, many, or a class where the clone is expanded.

TRBV10-1	NA	NA	TRBJ1-4	TGCGCCAGCAGTGAGGACAGCACTAATGAAAAACTGTTTTTT	CASSEDSTNEKLFF
TRBV7-9	NA	NA	TRBJ1-4	TGTGCCAGCAGATCTCAGGGAGTCCGTAATGAAAAACTGTTTTTT	CASRSQGVRNEKLFF
TRBV15	TRBD2	NA	TRBJ2-2	TGTGCCACCAGCAGAGTAGCGGGAGAGACGAACACCGGGGAGCTGTTTTTT	CATSRVAGETNTGELFF
TRBV10-3	NA	NA	TRBJ1-1	TGTGCCATCAGCCTGACCGGGACATCCAACACTGAAGCTTTCTTT	CAISLTGTSNTEAFF
TRBV2	TRBD1	many	TRBJ1-1	TGTGCCAGCAAGGGGACAGCCTTGAACACTGAAGCTTTCTTT	CASKGTALNTEAFF
TRBV29-1	TRBD1	once	TRBJ2-5	TGCAGCGCAAGGACAGGGGGCGCGGGCGAGCAAGAGACCCAGTACTTC	CSARTGGAGEQETQYF
TRBV20-1	NA	NA	TRBJ1-6	TGCAGTGGTCAAGATCCCCTCAATTCACCCCTCCACTTT	CSGQDPLNSPLHF
TRBV7-2	TRBD1	once	TRBJ1-1	TGTGCCAGCAGCTTAACAGGGGGCAAGGCTGAAGCTTTCTTT	CASSLTGGKAEAFF
TRBV29-1	NA	NA	TRBJ1-1	TGCAGCGTTGAAGATGAACCACCCTCAGCTTTCTTT	CSVEDEPPSAFF
TRBV27	NA	few	TRBJ2-5	TGTGCCAGCAGTTTATGGGGGGGGCCCGTTGAGACCCAGTACTTC	CASSLWGGPVETQYF
TRBV9	NA	NA	TRBJ1-1	TGTGCCAGCAGCGGTGGAAGGGCTTTCTTT	CASSGGRAFF
TRBV20-1	NA	NA	TRBJ2-5	TGCAGTGCTTCGCTACGGGGGCCCCAAGAGACCCAGTACTTC	CSASLRGPQETQYF
TRBV5-1	TRBD1	many	TRBJ2-6	TGCGCCAGCAGCAGGGGACAGGGGGAGGTTGGGGCCAACGTCCTGACTTTC	CASSRGQGEVGANVLTF
TRBV24-1	TRBD1	once	TRBJ1-1	TGTGCCACTAGTGATGGGGGGGACAGGGAAACTGAAGCTTTCTTT	CATSDGGDRETEAFF
TRBV7-9	NA	NA	TRBJ1-1	TGTGCCAGCATCCTGGGGGTGGCAGACAATGAAGCTTTCTTT	CASILGVADNEAFF
TRBV4-1	TRBD1	NA	TRBJ2-1	TGCGCCAGCAGCCAAGCCTTTGGACAGGGGATTTCCTACAATGAGCAGTTCTTC	CASSQAFGQGISYNEQFF
TRBV6-6	NA	many	TRBJ2-1	TGTGCCAGCAGTTACCCAAATAACAATGAGCAGTTCTTC	CASSYPNNNEQFF
TRBV20-1	NA	few	TRBJ2-1	TGCAGTGCTAGTCGGCCAGAAAATGAGCAGTTCTTC	CSASRPENEQFF
TRBV7-7	TRBD1	NA	TRBJ1-2	TGTGCCAGCAGCAAGGGCAAGGGACAGGGGTATGGCTACACCTTC	CASSKGKGQGYGYTF
TRBV6-1	TRBD1	many	TRBJ1-4	TGTGCCAGCTATAGTCGGGACAGGGATGAAAAACTGTTTTTT	CASYSRDRDEKLFF
TRBV29-1	NA	many	TRBJ1-1	TGCAGCGTGAGGACGGACATGAACGCTGAAGCTTTCTTT	CSVRTDMNAEAFF
TRBV5-1	NA	NA	TRBJ1-2	TGCGCCAGCAGCTCGGACTATTCAGGGTATGGCTACACCTTC	CASSSDYSGYGYTF
TRBV9	NA	once	TRBJ1-2	TGTGCCAGCAGCGGAGGCCAAGCTTTGGGCTATGGCTACACCTTC	CASSGGQALGYGYTF
TRBV20-1	TRBD1	many	TRBJ2-7	TGCAGTGCGCTCGACAGGGGGCGAATCTACGAGCAGTACTTC	CSALDRGRIYEQYF
TRBV3-1	NA	many	TRBJ2-3	TGTGCCAGCAGCCAAGGCGGGCAGTCAGGAGATACGCAGTATTTT	CASSQGGQSGDTQYF
TRBV2	NA	NA	TRBJ1-3	TGTGCCAGCGGGTCGTATAGGGGGAACACCATATATTTT	CASGSYRGNTIYF
TRBV5-1	TRBD1	many	TRBJ1-2	TGCGCCAGCAGCAGCCGGACAGGGGGCCCCACCTATGGCTACACCTTC	CASSSRTGGPTYGYTF